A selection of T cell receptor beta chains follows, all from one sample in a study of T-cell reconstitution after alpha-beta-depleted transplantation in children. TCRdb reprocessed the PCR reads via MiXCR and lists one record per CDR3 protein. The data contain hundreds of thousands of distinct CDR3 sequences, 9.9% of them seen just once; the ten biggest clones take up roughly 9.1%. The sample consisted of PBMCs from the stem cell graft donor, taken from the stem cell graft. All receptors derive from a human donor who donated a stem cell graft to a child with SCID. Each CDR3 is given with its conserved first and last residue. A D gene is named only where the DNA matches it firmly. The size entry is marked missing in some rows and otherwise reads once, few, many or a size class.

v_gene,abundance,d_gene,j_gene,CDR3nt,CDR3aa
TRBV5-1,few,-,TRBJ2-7,TGCGCCAGCAGCTTGGGGACAGACGAGCAGTACTTC,CASSLGTDEQYF
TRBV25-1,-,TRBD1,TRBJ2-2,TGTGCCAGCAGTGAAAGAAGGACAGGGTTCACCGGGGAGCTGTTTTTT,CASSERRTGFTGELFF
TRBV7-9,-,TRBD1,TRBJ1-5,TGTGCCAGCAGTCCGGACAGGGGTGGCAATCAGCCCCAGCATTTT,CASSPDRGGNQPQHF
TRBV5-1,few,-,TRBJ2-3,TGCGCCAGCAGCCTGGAGGGACACTACACAGATACGCAGTATTTT,CASSLEGHYTDTQYF
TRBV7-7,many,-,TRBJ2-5,TGTGCCAGCAGCTTGGGGGGGCCTCAAGAGACCCAGTACTTC,CASSLGGPQETQYF
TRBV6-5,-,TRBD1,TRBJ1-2,TGTGCCAGCAGTTACCTCCCGACAGGGGCTAACTATGGCTACACCTTC,CASSYLPTGANYGYTF
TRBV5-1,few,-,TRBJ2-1,TGCGCCAGCAGCTTGGGACAGGTCCATGAGCAGTTCTTC,CASSLGQVHEQFF
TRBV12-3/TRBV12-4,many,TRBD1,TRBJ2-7,TGTGCCAGCAGAGGGACAGGTTCCTACGAGCAGTACTTC,CASRGTGSYEQYF
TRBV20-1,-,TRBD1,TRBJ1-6,TGCAGTGCTAGACCTCAGGGGGCGAGTTCACCCCTCCACTTT,CSARPQGASSPLHF
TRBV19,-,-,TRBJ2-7,TGTGCCAGTAGTAGGGAGCGGATACAGCAGTACTTC,CASSRERIQQYF
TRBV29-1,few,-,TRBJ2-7,TGCAGCGCCGATGACGGAACCTACGAGCAGTACTTC,CSADDGTYEQYF
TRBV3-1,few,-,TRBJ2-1,TGTGCCAGCAGCCAAGTTAAAGATGAGCAGTTCTTC,CASSQVKDEQFF
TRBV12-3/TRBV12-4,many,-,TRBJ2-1,TGTGCCAGCAGTTTGGACTCTGCCTACAATGAGCAGTTCTTC,CASSLDSAYNEQFF
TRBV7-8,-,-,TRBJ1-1,TGTGCCAGCAGCTTCCTGACAGAGAACACTGAAGCTTTCTTT,CASSFLTENTEAFF
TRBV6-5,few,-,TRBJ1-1,TGTGCCAGCAGTTACCTTTCCAGAGCAAACACTGAAGCTTTCTTT,CASSYLSRANTEAFF
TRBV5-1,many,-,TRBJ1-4,TGCGCCAGCAGCTTGGAGATGGATAACTCGGGAAAACTGTTTTTT,CASSLEMDNSGKLFF
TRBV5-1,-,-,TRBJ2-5,TGCGCCAGCAGCTTGGGCGGGATCGATCAAGAGACCCAGTACTTC,CASSLGGIDQETQYF
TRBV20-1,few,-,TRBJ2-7,TGCAGTGCTAGAGATCCCCTGGGGAGCTCCTACGAGCAGTACTTC,CSARDPLGSSYEQYF
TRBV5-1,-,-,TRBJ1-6,TGCGCCAGCAGCTTGATGCAGGGCGCGGATTCACCCCTCCACTTT,CASSLMQGADSPLHF
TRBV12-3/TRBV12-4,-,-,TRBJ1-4,TGTGCCAGCAGTTTAGGGACAGAGAAACTGTTTTTT,CASSLGTEKLFF
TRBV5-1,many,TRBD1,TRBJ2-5,TGCGCCAGCAGGGGGACAGGGGGTAGCTTCGAGACCCAGTACTTC,CASRGTGGSFETQYF
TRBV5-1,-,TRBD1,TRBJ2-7,TGCGCCAGCAGCTTTCGGGACAGGGGGGACTACGAGCAGTACTTC,CASSFRDRGDYEQYF
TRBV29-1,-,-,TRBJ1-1,TGCAGCGTTGGGGCACAAGAGGGGACTGAAGCTTTCTTT,CSVGAQEGTEAFF
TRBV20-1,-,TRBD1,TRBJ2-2,TGCAGTGCACCAAACAGGGGTGGCACCGGGGAGCTGTTTTTT,CSAPNRGGTGELFF